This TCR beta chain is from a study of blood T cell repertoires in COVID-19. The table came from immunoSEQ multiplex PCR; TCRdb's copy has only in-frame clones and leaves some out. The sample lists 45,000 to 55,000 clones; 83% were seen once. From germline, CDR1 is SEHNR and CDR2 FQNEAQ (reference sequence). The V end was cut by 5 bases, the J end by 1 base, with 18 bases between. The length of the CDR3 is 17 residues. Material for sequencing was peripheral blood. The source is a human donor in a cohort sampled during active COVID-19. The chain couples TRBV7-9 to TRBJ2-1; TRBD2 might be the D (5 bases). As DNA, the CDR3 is TGTGCCAGCAGCCTCCCCGAGGGTATGAGATCCTACAATGAGCAGTTCTTC. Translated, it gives CASSLPEGMRSYNEQFF.